Each of the 8 T cell receptor beta chains below was sequenced from the same sample in a study of beta chain features in type 1 diabetes. Study findings and constraints: Across all four CD4+ subsets, people with type 1 diabetes showed modestly shorter TCRB CDR3s.

Expressed TCRB transcripts got sequenced, as all isolated RNA was reverse transcribed. Using immunoSEQ multiplex PCR, the repertoire was profiled, and TCRdb retains in-frame clones only, with some absent. The sample holds about 280,000 clones, 14% to 15% seen once. Their antigen targets remain unknown. Sequences were obtained from naive CD4+ T cells from blood. All receptors derive from a young man with type 1 diabetes.

In its sample, this clone was seen a few times. The CDR3 DNA reads as TGTGCCAGCTCACTACAGGGCAGTAATTCACCCCTCCACTTT. Amino acid sequence: CASSLQGSNSPLHF. The chain is built from TRBV18 and TRBJ1-6, with D perhaps matching TRBD1 (6 bases). Germline lookup yields CDR1 KGHSH and CDR2 LQKENI. The CDR3 sequence is 14 residues long. The germline V and J ends were trimmed by 4 bases and 6 bases, with 10 bases remaining between them.

This clone was found a few times. The chain employs TRBV20-1 and TRBJ2-7; possibly TRBD1 for D (6 bases). The CDR3 is made up of 11 amino acids. The germline gives CDR1 DFQATT, CDR2 SNEGSKA (reference sequence). V was trimmed by 6 bases and J by 4 bases, leaving 10 bases between them. The CDR3 loop is CSARGLYEQYF. The CDR3, as DNA: TGCAGTGCCAGGGGCCTGTACGAGCAGTACTTC.

This clone turned up a few times. The chain has TRBV5-1 and TRBJ2-3, with D possibly being TRBD1 (5 bases). The V gene's germline CDR1 is SGHRS and CDR2 YFSETQ. The CDR3 covers 17 residues. Trimming shortened V by 1 base and J by 0 bases, and 15 bases separated the two germline ends. This chain's CDR3 is CASSLSGRSTSTDTQYF. CDR3 bases: TGCGCCAGCAGCTTGTCAGGGCGATCTACTAGCACAGATACGCAGTATTTT.

The table lists this clone with a few counts. The chain is built from TRBV28 and TRBJ1-5; maybe TRBD1 (6 bases). The germline gives CDR1 MDHEN, CDR2 SYDVKM. Trimming stripped 6 bases from V and 4 bases from J, with 16 bases between. CDR3 size: 15 residues. The CDR3 bases are TGTGCCAGCAGCACGGACAGACCGGGTAATCAGCCCCAGCATTTT. Its protein product is CASSTDRPGNQPQHF.

V is TRBV29-1 and J is TRBJ2-7, with D unresolved. This CDR3 is built from 13 residues. V gave up 6 bases and J gave up 0 bases, with 12 bases separating them. Germline V gene lookup returns CDR1 SQVTM and CDR2 ANQGSEA. In DNA form, the CDR3 reads TGCAGCGTGGGCCGACGGTACTCCTACGAGCAGTACTTC. It is translated as CSVGRRYSYEQYF.

CDR3 in amino acids: CASSPRVGTGLNPPLHF. In nucleotides, the CDR3 is TGTGCCAGCTCACCACGGGTCGGGACAGGTTTGAACCCACCCCTCCACTTT. The rearrangement links TRBV18 to TRBJ1-6; 8 bases agree with TRBD1. CDR3 size: 17 residues. With 1 base clipped from V and 11 bases from J, the junction kept 13 bases outside the gene matches. Germline V lookup: CDR1 KGHSH, CDR2 LQKENI.

This clone was found a few times. The CDR3 DNA is TGTGCCAGCAGCTTCGACTGGCACTACGAGCAGTACTTC. Residues: CASSFDWHYEQYF. The V call is TRBV5-6, the J call TRBJ2-7; D remains ambiguous. The CDR3 consists of 13 residues. V was shortened by 2 bases and J by 3 bases, with 9 bases between the two germline ends. From germline, CDR1 is SGHDT and CDR2 YYEEEE.

J is TRBJ2-7 and V is TRBV28; the match to TRBD2 covers 10 bases. CDR1 and CDR2 (germline): MDHEN, SYDVKM. The V and J ends lost 6 bases and 3 bases, in that order; junction bases with no gene match: 5. This CDR3 contains 14 residues. This CDR3 reads CASSPSGSIYEQYF. The CDR3 nucleotides are TGTGCCAGCAGCCCTAGCGGGAGTATCTACGAGCAGTACTTC.